The 30 T cell receptor beta chains below come from one sample, sequenced in a study of cytomegalovirus exposure and HLA in healthy donors (dated by TCRdb to 2017 to 2019). The protocol used for the library was the immunoSEQ multiplex PCR assay. For the multiplex PCR, a mixture combining 60 forward primers for TCR Vbeta segments and 13 reverse primers for TCR Jbeta segments was used. The table was pulled from immuneACCESS by TCRdb, which kept in-frame rearrangements only. Such tables lose some clones; where checked, under half of the loss comes from unresolved V genes, and the rest has no known cause. The sample yields approximately 180,000 clones; 84% were counted once. 4.5% to 5.5% of the sample is taken by the ten largest. Sequenced sample: PBMCs. The source is a man aged 18 to 30 in good health and CMV-seronegative.

The chain has TRBV9 and TRBJ2-1; 14 bases map to TRBD2. The length of the CDR3 is 16 residues. Germline V gene lookup returns CDR1 SGDLS and CDR2 YYNGEE. The V gene end was trimmed by 4 bases and the J gene end by 6 bases; junction bases not matched to a gene: 6. The CDR3: CASSHGTSGGPNEQFF. CDR3 DNA: TGTGCCAGCAGCCACGGGACTAGCGGGGGTCCCAATGAGCAGTTCTTC.

The chain uses TRBV9 and TRBJ2-3, with TRBD2 matching 11 bases. This CDR3 is 16 amino acids long. The germline V gene has CDR1 SGDLS and CDR2 YYNGEE. The V gene end was trimmed by 0 bases and the J gene end by 5 bases; junction bases not matched to a gene: 5. For the CDR3, the DNA is TGTGCCAGCAGCGTAGCGCTAGCGGGAGGTGGAGATACGCAGTATTTT. It translates to CASSVALAGGGDTQYF.

The chain uses TRBV6-1 and TRBJ2-5; tentatively, D is TRBD2 (6 bases). The CDR3 has 12 residues. Germline V CDR1 and CDR2: MNHNS, SASEGT. V lost 6 bases, J lost 5 bases, and 10 bases lay in between. CDR3 loop: CASRAGRETQYF. The CDR3 DNA follows: TGTGCCAGCAGGGCGGGACGGGAGACCCAGTACTTC.

This chain uses TRBV2 with TRBJ1-1; D is unclear. Trimming removed 8 bases from V and 9 bases from J, with 10 bases in between. The CDR3 is made up of 10 amino acids. Per the germline V gene, CDR1 is SNHLY and CDR2 is FYNNEI. CDR3 in DNA: TGTGCCAGCGGCGGCCTTCAAGCTTTCTTT. This sequence encodes CASGGLQAFF. Looking up the rest from reference TRBV2 and TRBJ1-1 gives the full variable domain: EPEVTQTPSHQVTQMGQEVILRCVPISNHLYFYWYRQILGQKVEFLVSFYNNEISEKSEIFDDQFSVERPDGSNFTLKIRSTKLEDSAMYFCASGGLQAFFGQGTRLTVV.

As concerns this clone: This may stem from a read error, because a much larger clone lies one nucleotide away. The genes are TRBV5-6 and TRBJ2-5; the D is unclear. The DNA end is a closer match to TRBJ2-7, so the J assignment may be wrong. Per the germline V gene, CDR1 is SGHDT and CDR2 is YYEEEE. This CDR3 contains 12 residues. CDR3 bases: TGTGCCAGCAGCTTGAGCTCCTACGAGCAGTACTTC. Amino acids: CASSLSSYEQYF.

The chain uses TRBV27 and TRBJ2-2, with 7 bases lining up with TRBD1. Looked up from germline, CDR1 is MNHEY and CDR2 is SMNVEV (reference sequence). V lost 4 bases and J lost 4; bases outside the gene matches: 6. This CDR3 has 15 amino acids. This chain's CDR3 is CASSSLGQATGELFF. DNA of the CDR3: TGTGCCAGCAGTTCCCTTGGACAGGCCACCGGGGAGCTGTTTTTT.

The V gene is TRBV5-6, the J gene TRBJ1-2, with D possibly matching TRBD1 (5 bases). Germline CDR1 and CDR2: SGHDT and YYEEEE. The CDR3 consists of 13 residues. V was trimmed by 0 bases and J by 8 bases, leaving 11 bases between them. CDR3 sequence (DNA): TGTGCCAGCAGCTTGGAACCGCGGGGCGGCTACACCTTC. It translates to CASSLEPRGGYTF.

This clone came up a few times. This chain's CDR3 is CASSTGGTAKNSPLHF. The CDR3 DNA reads TGTGCCAGCAGCACCGGAGGGACCGCTAAAAATTCACCCCTCCACTTT. This chain links TRBV5-4 with TRBJ1-6; D is possibly TRBD1 (5 bases). Deletions cut 4 bases from V and 7 bases from J, with 18 bases between. CDR1 and CDR2 from the germline V gene are SGHNT and YYREEE (reference sequence). The CDR3 is 16 amino acids.

The chain couples TRBV7-2 to TRBJ1-1, with D possibly TRBD1 on 5 matching bases. V gave up 1 base and J gave up 8 bases, with 17 bases separating them. Looked up from germline, CDR1 is SGHTA and CDR2 is FQGNSA. The CDR3 is 15 amino acids. CDR3 amino acids: CASSLVRIGHQEAFF. The DNA for the CDR3 is TGTGCCAGCAGCTTAGTACGTATTGGACACCAGGAAGCTTTCTTT.

This clone was seen only once. This rearrangement joins TRBV2 to TRBJ2-1, with D perhaps TRBD2 (5 bases). The germline CDR1 and CDR2 sequences are SNHLY and FYNNEI. Between the trimmed V and J ends, which lost 7 bases and 3 bases, there was a span of 10 bases. The CDR3 is 13 residues long. This CDR3 is CASTETIYNEQFF. The CDR3, as DNA: TGTGCCAGCACCGAGACTATCTACAATGAGCAGTTCTTC.

The chain combines TRBV6-5 with TRBJ2-1, with D possibly being TRBD2 (6 bases). Germline V CDR1 and CDR2: MNHEY, SVGAGI. V dropped 11 bases and J dropped 8 bases, with 13 bases sitting between them. This CDR3 has 11 residues. CDR3 region: CACGDRDEQFF. The CDR3 DNA follows: TGTGCCTGCGGGGATCGGGATGAGCAGTTCTTC.

This chain links TRBV27 with TRBJ1-2; D remains unclear. V was cut by 4 bases and J by 6 bases, with 15 bases left in between. This CDR3 region has 14 residues. The germline V gene has CDR1 MNHEY and CDR2 SMNVEV (reference sequence). The CDR3 sequence: CASSSIIGGDGYTF. The CDR3 nucleotides are TGTGCCAGCAGTTCCATCATTGGCGGGGATGGCTACACCTTC.

This chain joins TRBV6-6 and TRBJ2-1, with 13 bases aligning to TRBD2. The V and J ends lost 6 bases and 8 bases, in that order; junction bases with no gene match: 4. CDR3 length equals 14 residues. Germline CDR1 and CDR2: MNHNY and SVGAGI (reference sequence). The CDR3 bases are TGTGCCAGCAGGTGGACTAGCGGGGGCCATGAGCAGTTCTTC. It yields the protein CASRWTSGGHEQFF.

The gene calls are TRBV2 and TRBJ2-1; 7 bases line up with TRBD2. V lost 5 bases, J lost 4 bases, and 2 bases stayed unmatched. Per germline, CDR1 SNHLY and CDR2 FYNNEI. The CDR3 loop spans 13 amino acids. CDR3 nucleotide sequence: TGTGCCAGCAGTAGCGGGGCGTACAATGAGCAGTTCTTC. It encodes CASSSGAYNEQFF. Complete variable domain (other parts from reference TRBV2 and TRBJ2-1): EPEVTQTPSHQVTQMGQEVILRCVPISNHLYFYWYRQILGQKVEFLVSFYNNEISEKSEIFDDQFSVERPDGSNFTLKIRSTKLEDSAMYFCASSSGAYNEQFFGPGTRLTVL.

V usage is TRBV7-9 and J usage is TRBJ1-1, with D uncertain. Trimming stripped 5 bases from V and 8 bases from J, with 15 bases between. The CDR3 consists of 13 residues. The germline V gene has CDR1 SEHNR and CDR2 FQNEAQ (reference sequence). The CDR3 reads CASSIKWGEEAFF. CDR3 nucleotides: TGTGCCAGCAGCATTAAGTGGGGAGAAGAAGCTTTCTTT.

V gene TRBV5-1 combines with J gene TRBJ2-6; D gene unclear. This CDR3 is 14 amino acids long. Trimming took off 4 bases at V and 1 base at J, with 6 bases between the two ends. From germline, CDR1 is SGHRS and CDR2 YFSETQ. Here the CDR3 DNA reads TGCGCCAGCAGCCTCTTTTCTGGGGCCAACGTCCTGACTTTC. This codes for CASSLFSGANVLTF. The whole variable domain, filled in from reference TRBV5-1 and TRBJ2-6, reads KAGVTQTPRYLIKTRGQQVTLSCSPISGHRSVSWYQQTPGQGLQFLFEYFSETQRNKGNFPGRFSGRQFSNSRSEMNVSTLELGDSALYLCASSLFSGANVLTFGAGSRLTVL.

The V gene is TRBV7-6, the J gene TRBJ1-1; D gene ambiguous. Per the germline V gene, CDR1 is SGHVS and CDR2 is FNYEAQ. V was pared by 5 bases and J by 5 bases, with 12 bases between. CDR3 length: 13 residues. CDR3: CASSPRGGTEAFF. The CDR3 DNA sequence: TGTGCCAGCAGCCCCCGGGGAGGGACTGAAGCTTTCTTT.

The CDR3 loop reads CSVDRPKYNEQFF. The CDR3, as DNA: TGCAGCGTTGACAGGCCCAAGTACAATGAGCAGTTCTTC. The chain uses TRBV29-1 and TRBJ2-1; D is unclear. The CDR3 spans 13 residues. Deletions cut 3 bases from V and 4 bases from J, with 10 bases between. The germline V gene has CDR1 SQVTM and CDR2 ANQGSEA.

This clone was picked up a small number of times. The genes are TRBV5-1 and TRBJ1-4; D might be TRBD1 (5 bases). Germline CDR1 is SGHRS and CDR2 is YFSETQ. The CDR3 consists of 14 residues. V was shortened by 0 bases and J by 7 bases, with 10 bases between the two germline ends. The CDR3 loop reads CASSLDAGFEKLFF. CDR3 nucleotides: TGCGCCAGCAGCTTGGACGCAGGGTTTGAAAAACTGTTTTTT. The variable domain in full, with the rest retrieved from reference TRBV5-1 and TRBJ1-4, is KAGVTQTPRYLIKTRGQQVTLSCSPISGHRSVSWYQQTPGQGLQFLFEYFSETQRNKGNFPGRFSGRQFSNSRSEMNVSTLELGDSALYLCASSLDAGFEKLFFGSGTQLSVL.

The chain recombines TRBV7-3 with TRBJ2-2; 11 bases match TRBD1. The germline V gene has CDR1 SGHTA and CDR2 FQGTGA. CDR3 size: 16 residues. J lost 7 bases, V lost 3 bases, and 7 bases had no gene match. The CDR3 region is CASSFHRTGGVGELFF. CDR3 in DNA: TGTGCCAGCAGCTTCCACAGGACAGGGGGCGTCGGGGAGCTGTTTTTT.

The V and J genes are TRBV29-1 and TRBJ1-1, with D maybe TRBD1 (5 bases). CDR1 and CDR2 from the germline V gene are SQVTM and ANQGSEA. The length of the CDR3 is 11 residues. Trimming stripped 6 bases from V and 9 bases from J, with 14 bases between. CDR3 sequence: CSVGEREKAFF. DNA for the CDR3: TGCAGCGTAGGGGAGCGGGAGAAAGCTTTCTTT.

This clone has just a few counts. The V and J genes are TRBV19 and TRBJ1-1, with a possible D match to TRBD1 (6 bases). V lost 9 bases and J lost 0, with 11 bases in between. This CDR3 is built from 13 residues. The V gene's germline CDR1 is LNHDA and CDR2 SQIVND (reference sequence). The CDR3 loop reads CASGRGMNTEAFF. CDR3 in DNA: TGTGCCAGCGGAAGGGGGATGAACACTGAAGCTTTCTTT.

The J gene is TRBJ2-1, the V gene TRBV30, with D possibly matching TRBD2 (5 bases). V gave up 5 bases and J gave up 2 bases, with 10 bases separating them. Germline-derived CDR1 and CDR2 are GTSNPN and SVGIG (reference sequence). CDR3 size: 13 residues. The CDR3 protein is CAWEGGTYNEQFF. CDR3 in DNA: TGTGCCTGGGAGGGTGGTACCTACAATGAGCAGTTCTTC.

This chain links TRBV28 with TRBJ2-1; 15 positions agree with TRBD2. CDR3 length: 15 residues. The junction had 5 bases not matched to a gene; V was cut back by 5 bases and J by 9 bases. The germline CDR1 and CDR2 sequences are MDHEN and SYDVKM. CDR3 protein: CASSPGLAGGTEQFF. CDR3 sequence (DNA): TGTGCCAGCAGTCCGGGACTAGCGGGAGGCACTGAGCAGTTCTTC.

As DNA, the CDR3 is TGTGCCAGCAGTACGCAACTAGCGGGAGGGCAAGAGACCCAGTACTTC. Translating it yields CASSTQLAGGQETQYF. The V gene is TRBV28, the J gene TRBJ2-5, with TRBD2 matching 13 bases. This CDR3 comprises 16 residues. Trimming removed 5 bases from V and 2 bases from J; junction bases left unmatched: 5. The V gene's germline CDR1 is MDHEN and CDR2 SYDVKM. Filled out from reference TRBV28 and TRBJ2-5, the complete variable domain reads DVKVTQSSRYLVKRTGEKVFLECVQDMDHENMFWYRQDPGLGLRLIYFSYDVKMKEKGDIPEGYSVSREKKERFSLILESASTNQTSMYLCASSTQLAGGQETQYFGPGTRLLVL.

J is TRBJ2-7 and V is TRBV2; the D gene is possibly TRBD2 (5 bases). Germline V gene sequence: CDR1 SNHLY, CDR2 FYNNEI. This CDR3 has 13 residues. The V end was cut by 7 bases, the J end by 9 bases, with 19 bases between. The CDR3: CASTGVERTRQYF. In DNA, the CDR3 is TGTGCCAGCACCGGGGTGGAACGTACACGGCAGTACTTC.

This clone occurred once. The chain has TRBV29-1 and TRBJ2-1; TRBD2 matches 13 bases. The CDR3 is 13 residues long. V lost 7 bases, J lost 4 bases, and 1 base stayed unmatched. Germline-derived CDR1 and CDR2 are SQVTM and ANQGSEA. The CDR3 DNA reads TGCAGCGGGGGACTAGCGGGATACAATGAGCAGTTCTTC. Translation gives CSGGLAGYNEQFF.

CDR3 region: CASSVELDRSEQYF. In DNA form, the CDR3 reads TGTGCCAGCAGCGTAGAACTAGATAGATCCGAGCAGTACTTC. This chain joins TRBV9 and TRBJ2-7; possible D gene TRBD2, 5 bases. V was trimmed by 0 bases and J by 6 bases, leaving 13 bases between them. This CDR3 has 14 amino acids. Germline assignment: CDR1 SGDLS and CDR2 YYNGEE.

The chain uses TRBV18 and TRBJ2-5; D unresolved. This CDR3 is built from 13 residues. The V gene's germline CDR1 is KGHSH and CDR2 LQKENI. Trimming took 1 base from V and 1 from J, leaving 4 bases between them. The CDR3 region has the DNA TGTGCCAGCTCACCACTAGCCCAAGAGACCCAGTACTTC. Protein sequence: CASSPLAQETQYF.

This chain uses TRBV5-1 with TRBJ2-7; possibly TRBD1 for D (6 bases). Looked up from germline, CDR1 is SGHRS and CDR2 is YFSETQ. Between the trimmed V and J ends, which lost 3 bases and 4 bases, there was a span of 14 bases. The CDR3 has 14 residues. This chain's CDR3 is CASSSSTGQYEQYF. Here the CDR3 DNA reads TGCGCCAGCAGCTCATCGACTGGACAGTACGAGCAGTACTTC.